Shown below are 24 T cell receptor beta chains from a single sample sequenced in a study of T cells after yellow fever vaccination. TCRdb ran MiXCR on the 5' RACE reads and lists one entry per CDR3 protein. The sample carries about 320,000 distinct CDR3 sequences, roughly 4.3% recorded once. The sequencing used PBMCs, collected 15 days after the yellow fever booster vaccination. These receptors were obtained from a man in his late teens or twenties who received the YFV17D yellow fever vaccine.

In its sample, this clonotype was seen many times. This rearrangement joins TRBV2 to TRBJ2-4; D call uncertain. Germline lookup yields CDR1 SNHLY and CDR2 FYNNEI. V lost 8 bases and J 1 base, leaving 6 bases between the germline ends. There are 12 residues in the CDR3. The CDR3 sequence: CASGYAKNIQYF. The CDR3, as DNA: TGTGCCAGCGGGTACGCCAAAAACATTCAGTACTTC.

This clonotype was found once. J is TRBJ2-1 and V is TRBV10-3; 11 bases align to TRBD2. This CDR3 contains 17 residues. Per germline, CDR1 ENHRY and CDR2 SYGVKD. V shed 4 bases, J shed 4 bases, and the junction held 9 bases outside the gene matches. The DNA for the CDR3 is TGTGCCATCAGTGCTGTGACTAGCGGGGTAGATTACAATGAGCAGTTCTTC. Translating it yields CAISAVTSGVDYNEQFF.

The chain carries TRBV5-6 and TRBJ1-2, with D unclear. Germline CDR1 and CDR2: SGHDT and YYEEEE. The CDR3 has 12 amino acids. Between the trimmed V and J ends, which lost 2 bases and 10 bases, there was a span of 12 bases. For the CDR3, the DNA is TGTGCCAGCAGCTTTTCGGCGCGATCCTACACCTTC. It encodes CASSFSARSYTF.

This clonotype was seen more than once but under ten times. V gene TRBV23-1 combines with J gene TRBJ2-4; D gene ambiguous. TRBV23-1 is noted as an ORF with a role that remains uncertain. CDR3 size: 15 residues. V gave up 2 bases and J gave up 3 bases, with 11 bases separating them. For the CDR3, the DNA is TGCGCCAGCAGTCAAACCTCCTACAACAAAAACATTCAGTACTTC. It translates to CASSQTSYNKNIQYF.

This clonotype was detected many times. The gene calls are TRBV5-1 and TRBJ1-2, with unresolved D. CDR1 is SGHRS, CDR2 YFSETQ, per germline. V dropped 0 bases and J dropped 7 bases, with 16 bases sitting between them. This CDR3 spans 15 amino acids. CDR3 sequence: CASSLVGLSGLGYTF. Written as DNA, the CDR3 is TGCGCCAGCAGCTTGGTCGGGTTGTCTGGCCTTGGCTACACCTTC.

This clonotype appeared a few times. This chain joins TRBV6-5 and TRBJ1-5, with 7 bases lining up with TRBD1. The germline V gene has CDR1 MNHEY and CDR2 SVGAGI. The CDR3 spans 15 residues. V lost 6 bases to trimming and J lost 6 bases; unmatched junction nucleotides: 11. The DNA of the CDR3 is TGTGCCAGCAGCGACGGACAGGCGGGAGTTCAGCCCCAGCATTTT. Amino acid sequence: CASSDGQAGVQPQHF.

V gene TRBV11-2 combines with J gene TRBJ2-5, with D unclear. Germline loops: CDR1 SGHAT, CDR2 FQNNGV. Trimming took off 5 bases at V and 1 base at J, with 11 bases between the two ends. The CDR3 has 14 amino acids. The CDR3 nucleotides read TGTGCCAGCAGCCTATTCGCGGCCCAAGAGACCCAGTACTTC. This sequence encodes CASSLFAAQETQYF. The variable domain in full, with the rest retrieved from reference TRBV11-2 and TRBJ2-5, is EAGVAQSPRYKIIEKRQSVAFWCNPISGHATLYWYQQILGQGPKLLIQFQNNGVVDDSQLPKDRFSAERLKGVDSTLKIQPAKLEDSAVYLCASSLFAAQETQYFGPGTRLLVL.

This clonotype has more than one count but fewer than ten. This sequence joins TRBV27 and TRBJ2-1; no clear D. The germline V and J ends were trimmed by 6 bases and 5 bases, with 14 bases remaining between them. The CDR3 loop spans 14 amino acids. In germline, CDR1 is MNHEY, CDR2 SMNVEV (reference sequence). CDR3 sequence (DNA): TGTGCCAGCAGAACTTACCGGGCCAACAATGAGCAGTTCTTC. Translated: CASRTYRANNEQFF.

The J gene is TRBJ2-5, the V gene TRBV5-6, with 9 bases identical to TRBD1. The CDR3 runs 13 residues. V shed 2 bases and J 7 bases; nucleotides not matched to a gene: 3. Germline V gene lookup returns CDR1 SGHDT and CDR2 YYEEEE. CDR3 coding DNA: TGTGCCAGCAGCTTCTACAGGGGGCCGACCCAGTACTTC. Encoded protein: CASSFYRGPTQYF.

The chain joins TRBV5-5 to TRBJ2-1, with 10 bases matching TRBD1. Germline assignment: CDR1 SGHKS and CDR2 YYEKEE (reference sequence). This CDR3 is built from 15 residues. The V gene end was trimmed by 2 bases and the J gene end by 4 bases; junction bases not matched to a gene: 3. CDR3 protein: CASSFGTGDYNEQFF. The CDR3 DNA reads as TGTGCCAGCAGCTTTGGGACAGGGGATTACAATGAGCAGTTCTTC.

The table lists this clonotype with a few counts. The genes are TRBV12-3 or TRBV12-4 and TRBJ2-2; D is tentatively TRBD1 or TRBD2 (5 bases each). Between the trimmed V and J ends, which lost 5 bases and 0 bases, there was a span of 7 bases. This CDR3 has 14 amino acids. The CDR3 spells CASSGTSNTGELFF. The CDR3 DNA follows: TGTGCCAGCAGTGGGACGTCGAACACCGGGGAGCTGTTTTTT.

This clonotype was observed many times. This chain uses TRBV11-2 with TRBJ2-5; D might be TRBD1 (6 bases). Germline CDR1 reads SGHAT; CDR2 reads FQNNGV. The V end lost 8 bases, the J end lost 4 bases, and 11 bases lay between the germline ends. There are 12 residues in the CDR3. Here the CDR3 reads CASSRGLETQYF. CDR3 nucleotides: TGTGCCAGCTCGAGGGGGTTAGAGACCCAGTACTTC.

This clonotype has just a few counts. The genes are TRBV7-2 and TRBJ1-2; D is perhaps TRBD1 (5 bases). Germline CDR1 SGHTA, CDR2 FQGNSA. Trimming took off 5 bases at V and 0 bases at J, with 16 bases between the two ends. The CDR3 is made up of 16 amino acids. The CDR3 spells CASSLENTGSNYGYTF. The DNA of the CDR3 is TGTGCCAGCAGCCTAGAGAACACAGGATCTAACTATGGCTACACCTTC.

In this sample, this clonotype turned up a few times. The rearrangement links TRBV12-3 or TRBV12-4 to TRBJ2-5; 11 bases align to TRBD2. Trimming cost V 5 bases and J 7 bases; bases outside gene matches: 9. The CDR3 has 15 residues. In DNA form, the CDR3 reads TGTGCCAGCAGTGACCTTAGCGGGGGGGCCGGGACCCAGTACTTC. This encodes CASSDLSGGAGTQYF.

This clonotype was counted a few times. This chain links TRBV5-1 with TRBJ1-1; a possible D gene is TRBD1 (6 bases). The ends were cut back, 3 bases at V and 4 bases at J, with 19 bases in the middle. The CDR3 covers 16 residues. Germline lookup yields CDR1 SGHRS and CDR2 YFSETQ. Written as DNA, the CDR3 is TGCGCCAGCAGCTCTTCCTCGGGGCGCAGGGGCACTGAAGCTTTCTTT. Its protein product is CASSSSSGRRGTEAFF.

The J gene is TRBJ2-5, the V gene TRBV6-5; D unclear. The germline CDR1 and CDR2 sequences are MNHEY and SVGAGI. This CDR3 has 14 amino acids. Deletions cut 0 bases from V and 7 bases from J, with 12 bases between. DNA for the CDR3: TGTGCCAGCAGTTACTCTAGGCAGTCTACGACCCAGTACTTC. This gives the protein CASSYSRQSTTQYF.

V usage is TRBV9 and J usage is TRBJ1-4; 8 positions agree with TRBD1. Germline assignment: CDR1 SGDLS and CDR2 YYNGEE. The CDR3 spans 16 residues. J gave up 6 bases and V 0 bases, and 7 bases lay outside the gene matches. The CDR3 nucleotides read TGTGCCAGCAGCGTAGGAACCGGGACAGGCCATGAAAAACTGTTTTTT. Amino acids: CASSVGTGTGHEKLFF.

In this sample, this clonotype turned up many times. This chain joins TRBV7-2 and TRBJ2-2; 7 nucleotides align to TRBD1. Germline CDR1 reads SGHTA; CDR2 reads FQGNSA. The CDR3 contains 16 residues. V was clipped by 3 bases and J by 2 bases; unmatched bases: 6. As DNA, the CDR3 is TGTGCCAGCAGCTTCTCTGGGACAGCTAACACCGGGGAGCTGTTTTTT. It translates to CASSFSGTANTGELFF.

V usage is TRBV15 and J usage is TRBJ1-3; the D is unclear. Trimming took off 0 bases at V and 2 bases at J, with 8 bases between the two ends. The CDR3 runs to 15 residues. Per germline, CDR1 LNHNV and CDR2 YYDKDF (reference sequence). The CDR3 spells CATSRDRGTGNTIYF. Written as DNA, the CDR3 is TGTGCCACCAGCAGAGATCGGGGTACTGGAAACACCATATATTTT.

This clonotype was seen repeatedly, ten times or more. The V and J genes are TRBV7-6 and TRBJ2-1, with a tentative D call TRBD1 (6 bases). V lost 5 bases and J 6 bases, leaving 17 bases between the germline ends. The CDR3 contains 15 residues. Germline-derived CDR1 and CDR2 are SGHVS and FNYEAQ. The chain's CDR3 is CASSLSGTRLNEQFF. The CDR3 bases are TGTGCCAGCAGCCTTTCCGGGACAAGACTCAATGAGCAGTTCTTC.

The V and J genes are TRBV5-1 and TRBJ2-7; D remains ambiguous. Germline CDR1 and CDR2: SGHRS and YFSETQ. Trimming removed 2 bases at V and 0 bases at J, with 6 bases between. The CDR3 has 13 amino acids. For the CDR3, the DNA is TGCGCCAGCAGCTTCGACGGCTCCTACGAGCAGTACGTC. This codes for CASSFDGSYEQYV.

This clonotype occurred many times. The genes are TRBV6-5 and TRBJ1-5, with D unresolved. V was cut by 5 bases and J by 4 bases, with 15 bases left in between. The CDR3 is 15 amino acids. From germline, CDR1 is MNHEY and CDR2 SVGAGI. DNA for the CDR3: TGTGCCAGCAGTCCTAACCCCCAGGTGAATCAGCCCCAGCATTTT. It codes for CASSPNPQVNQPQHF.

V and J are TRBV27 and TRBJ2-1; 9 bases agree with TRBD2. J gave up 8 bases and V 5 bases, and 10 bases lay outside the gene matches. This CDR3 region has 15 residues. Looked up from germline, CDR1 is MNHEY and CDR2 is SMNVEV (reference sequence). For the CDR3, the DNA is TGTGCCAGCAGTGTATATAGCGGGGGTGGCGATGAGCAGTTCTTC. Translated: CASSVYSGGGDEQFF.

Many counts were recorded for this clonotype. This rearrangement joins TRBV20-1 to TRBJ2-1, with D perhaps TRBD2 (6 bases). Trimming removed 1 base from V and 0 bases from J, with 16 bases in between. The CDR3 is 17 residues long. From germline, CDR1 is DFQATT and CDR2 SNEGSKA (reference sequence). CDR3 residues: CSARVGGSLSSYNEQFF. The CDR3 nucleotides read TGCAGTGCTAGAGTTGGGGGGAGCTTGAGCTCCTACAATGAGCAGTTCTTC.